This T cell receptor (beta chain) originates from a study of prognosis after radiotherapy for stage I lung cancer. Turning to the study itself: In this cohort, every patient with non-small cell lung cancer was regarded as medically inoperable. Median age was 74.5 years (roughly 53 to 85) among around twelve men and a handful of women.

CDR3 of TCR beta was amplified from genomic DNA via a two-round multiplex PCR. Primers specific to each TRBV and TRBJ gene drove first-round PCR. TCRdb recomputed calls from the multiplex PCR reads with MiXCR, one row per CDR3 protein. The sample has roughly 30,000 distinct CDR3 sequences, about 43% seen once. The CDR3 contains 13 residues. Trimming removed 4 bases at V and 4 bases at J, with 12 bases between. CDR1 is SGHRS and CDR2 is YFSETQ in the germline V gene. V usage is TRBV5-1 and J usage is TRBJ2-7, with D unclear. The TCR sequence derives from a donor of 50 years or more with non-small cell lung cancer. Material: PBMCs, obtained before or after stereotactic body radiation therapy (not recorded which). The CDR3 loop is CASSGLVGYEQYF. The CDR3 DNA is TGCGCCAGCAGCGGCCTAGTGGGATACGAGCAGTACTTC.